The clone carrying this T cell receptor (beta chain) has just one count. Its antigen is unknown. Profiling relied on immunoSEQ multiplex PCR, and the TCRdb table lists in-frame clones only, not all of them. The sample records roughly 110,000 clones, under 95% being singletons. The data are from a study of T cell responses to AZD1222 COVID-19 vaccine. General study findings and limits: Most donors were white British, females outnumbered males, and clonal diversity was possibly underestimated. It was only after the peak T cell response that any repertoires were sampled.

This sample comprised peripheral blood, obtained 28 days after the second AZD1222 dose. The clonotype originates from an adult who received the AZD1222 COVID-19 vaccine.

The CDR3 loop is CASSSGQGELFF. The CDR3 DNA reads as TGTGCCAGCAGCTCCGGACAGGGAGAACTGTTTTTT. The rearrangement joins TRBV13 to TRBJ1-4; TRBD1 agrees at 8 bases. CDR1 PRHDT and CDR2 FYEKMQ come from the germline V gene (reference sequence). The length of the CDR3 is 12 residues. V shed 4 bases, J shed 12 bases, and the junction held 4 bases outside the gene matches.